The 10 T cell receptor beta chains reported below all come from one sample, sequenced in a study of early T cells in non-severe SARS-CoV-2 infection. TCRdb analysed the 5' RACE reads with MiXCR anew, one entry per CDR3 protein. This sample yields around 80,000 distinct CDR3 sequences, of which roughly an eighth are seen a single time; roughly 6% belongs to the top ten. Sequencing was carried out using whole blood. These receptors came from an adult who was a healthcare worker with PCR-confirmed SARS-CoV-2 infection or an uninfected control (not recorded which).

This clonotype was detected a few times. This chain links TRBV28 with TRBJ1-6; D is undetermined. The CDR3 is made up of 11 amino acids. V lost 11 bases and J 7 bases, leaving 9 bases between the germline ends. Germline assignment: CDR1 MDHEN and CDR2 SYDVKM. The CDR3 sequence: CAAAGNSPLHF. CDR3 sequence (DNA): TGTGCCGCAGCGGGCAATTCACCCCTCCACTTT.

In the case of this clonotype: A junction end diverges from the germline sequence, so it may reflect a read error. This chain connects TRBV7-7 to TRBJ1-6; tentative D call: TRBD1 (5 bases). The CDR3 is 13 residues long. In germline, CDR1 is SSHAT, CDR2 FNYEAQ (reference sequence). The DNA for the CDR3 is TGTGCTAGCAGCTTAGAGACCGGGGGTCCCCTCCACTTT. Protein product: CASSLETGGPLHF.

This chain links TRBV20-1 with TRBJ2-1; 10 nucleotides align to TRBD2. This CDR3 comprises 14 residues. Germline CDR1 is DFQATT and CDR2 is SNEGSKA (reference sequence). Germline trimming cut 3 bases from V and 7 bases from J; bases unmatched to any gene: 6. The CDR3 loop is CSASSGRTSNEQFF. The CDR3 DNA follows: TGCAGTGCTAGTAGCGGGAGGACTTCGAATGAGCAGTTCTTC.

The CDR3 DNA follows: TGCGCCAGCAGCCCTGACAGGGAGCAGTACTTC. This codes for CASSPDREQYF. The V gene is TRBV5-1, the J gene TRBJ2-7, with D perhaps matching TRBD1 (6 bases). The CDR3 loop spans 11 amino acids. Trimming removed 4 bases from V and 7 bases from J, with 9 bases in between. Germline lookup yields CDR1 SGHRS and CDR2 YFSETQ.

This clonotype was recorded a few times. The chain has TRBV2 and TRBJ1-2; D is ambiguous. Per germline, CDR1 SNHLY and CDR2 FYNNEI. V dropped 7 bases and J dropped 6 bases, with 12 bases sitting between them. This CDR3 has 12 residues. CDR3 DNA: TGTGCCAGCAAACCTAAGACGGATGGCTACACCTTC. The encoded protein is CASKPKTDGYTF. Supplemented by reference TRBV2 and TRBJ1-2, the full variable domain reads EPEVTQTPSHQVTQMGQEVILRCVPISNHLYFYWYRQILGQKVEFLVSFYNNEISEKSEIFDDQFSVERPDGSNFTLKIRSTKLEDSAMYFCASKPKTDGYTFGSGTRLTVV.

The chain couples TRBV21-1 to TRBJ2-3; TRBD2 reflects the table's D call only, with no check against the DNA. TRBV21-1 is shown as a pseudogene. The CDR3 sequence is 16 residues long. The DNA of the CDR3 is TGTGCCAGCAGCAACGCCGGGACTAGCAACACAGATACGCAGTATTTT. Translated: CASSNAGTSNTDTQYF.

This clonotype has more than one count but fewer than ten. The CDR3 region has the DNA TGTGCCAGCAGCTTCCGGGGAGGTCAGAACACCGGGGAGCTGTTTTTT. It codes for CASSFRGGQNTGELFF. This chain connects TRBV9 to TRBJ2-2, with D possibly being TRBD2 (6 bases). This CDR3 has 16 residues. The V gene's germline CDR1 is SGDLS and CDR2 YYNGEE. The V end was cut by 4 bases, the J end by 1 base, with 14 bases between.

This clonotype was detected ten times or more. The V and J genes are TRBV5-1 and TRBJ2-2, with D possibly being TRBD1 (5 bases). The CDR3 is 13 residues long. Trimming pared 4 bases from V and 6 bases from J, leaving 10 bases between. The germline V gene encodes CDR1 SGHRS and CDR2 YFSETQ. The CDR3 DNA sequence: TGCGCCAGCAGCAGAGACAGAGCCGGGGAGCTGTTTTTT. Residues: CASSRDRAGELFF.

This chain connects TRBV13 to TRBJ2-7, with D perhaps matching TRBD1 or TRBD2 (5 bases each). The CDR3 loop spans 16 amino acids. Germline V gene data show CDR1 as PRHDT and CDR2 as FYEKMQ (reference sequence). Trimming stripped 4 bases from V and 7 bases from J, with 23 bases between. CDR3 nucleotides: TGTGCCAGCAGCTACGCCCCGGAAGGGACGCCAGGAGAGCAGTACTTC. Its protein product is CASSYAPEGTPGEQYF.

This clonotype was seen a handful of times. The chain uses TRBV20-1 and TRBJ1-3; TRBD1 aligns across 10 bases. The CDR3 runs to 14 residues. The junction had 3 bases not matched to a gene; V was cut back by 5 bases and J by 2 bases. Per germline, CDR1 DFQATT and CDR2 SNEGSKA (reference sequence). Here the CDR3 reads CSAFDRGPGNTIYF. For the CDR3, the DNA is TGCAGTGCTTTTGACAGGGGGCCTGGAAACACCATATATTTT.